The 21 T cell receptor beta chains in this list originate from one sample, sequenced in a study of graft-versus-host responses after intestinal transplantation. The antigens these receptors bind are not known. TCRdb's table, derived via immunoSEQ multiplex PCR, lists solely in-frame clones and lacks some. The table has around 70,000 clones, roughly 90% seen once; the top ten hold around 2.7%. Material: unstimulated CD8+ T cells sorted from spleen or lymph node cells, obtained before intestinal transplant. These receptors were obtained from a human donor who received an intestinal transplant.

This clone was detected a few times. This chain joins TRBV6-4 and TRBJ2-1; D is possibly TRBD1 (8 bases). The CDR3 has 16 amino acids. Germline CDR1 reads MRHNA; CDR2 reads SNTAGT. V gave up 6 bases and J gave up 0 bases, with 15 bases separating them. The CDR3 region has the DNA TGTGCCAGCAGCAAAACAGGGGGGGGCTCCTACAATGAGCAGTTCTTC. Protein product: CASSKTGGGSYNEQFF.

This clone has a single count. The J gene is TRBJ2-1, the V gene TRBV28, with 7 nucleotides matching TRBD2. V dropped 3 bases and J dropped 4; count of bases not matched to a gene: 0. CDR1 is MDHEN and CDR2 is SYDVKM in the germline V gene. The CDR3 sequence is 13 residues long. This chain's CDR3 is CASSLGGYNEQFF. For the CDR3, the DNA is TGTGCCAGCAGTTTGGGGGGGTACAATGAGCAGTTCTTC.

This rearrangement joins TRBV4-1 to TRBJ1-2; possibly TRBD1 for D (6 bases). This CDR3 has 16 amino acids. Germline CDR1 MGHRA, CDR2 YSYEKL. V was clipped by 2 bases and J by 3 bases, with 16 bases between them. The CDR3 DNA follows: TGCGCCAGCAGCCAACCTATCACAGGGATTGACTATGGCTACACCTTC. It specifies CASSQPITGIDYGYTF.

V is TRBV28 and J is TRBJ1-1, with D possibly matching TRBD1 (6 bases). V lost 6 bases and J 4 bases, leaving 9 bases between the germline ends. The CDR3 consists of 12 residues. The germline V gene has CDR1 MDHEN and CDR2 SYDVKM. The CDR3 sequence: CASRQGSTEAFF. The CDR3 DNA is TGTGCCAGCAGACAGGGAAGCACTGAAGCTTTCTTT. The full variable domain, its missing parts supplied by reference TRBV28 and TRBJ1-1, is DVKVTQSSRYLVKRTGEKVFLECVQDMDHENMFWYRQDPGLGLRLIYFSYDVKMKEKGDIPEGYSVSREKKERFSLILESASTNQTSMYLCASRQGSTEAFFGQGTRLTVV.

This CDR3 reads CASSMTGDKAFF. In DNA form, the CDR3 reads TGTGCCAGTAGTATGACAGGGGACAAAGCTTTCTTT. The chain has TRBV19 and TRBJ1-1; 8 bases map to TRBD1. The V gene's germline CDR1 is LNHDA and CDR2 SQIVND (reference sequence). This CDR3 spans 12 amino acids. The V segment lost 3 bases and the J segment 9 bases; nucleotides outside the gene matches: 3.

The chain has TRBV7-9 and TRBJ2-2; the match to TRBD1 covers 7 bases. V lost 5 bases to trimming and J lost 4 bases; unmatched junction nucleotides: 10. Germline V gene data show CDR1 as SEHNR and CDR2 as FQNEAQ (reference sequence). CDR3 size: 16 residues. DNA of the CDR3: TGTGCCAGCAGCCCTAGGGACAGCACTATCACCGGGGAGCTGTTTTTT. Encoded protein: CASSPRDSTITGELFF.

The chain carries TRBV30 and TRBJ2-5, with D perhaps TRBD2 (5 bases). The CDR3 has 12 residues. Trimming cost V 1 base and J 7 bases, with 10 bases left between them. Germline lookup yields CDR1 GTSNPN and CDR2 SVGIG (reference sequence). The DNA for the CDR3 is TGTGCCTGGAGTGGAGGGTACGGGACCCAGTACTTC. Its protein is CAWSGGYGTQYF.

V and J are TRBV7-9 and TRBJ1-3; possibly TRBD1 for D (6 bases). CDR3 length: 16 residues. Trimming cost V 5 bases and J 2 bases, with 16 bases left between them. Germline V gene data show CDR1 as SEHNR and CDR2 as FQNEAQ (reference sequence). The CDR3 DNA reads as TGTGCCAGCAGCCCCGGACAGTCTTTACCTGGAAACACCATATATTTT. This translates into CASSPGQSLPGNTIYF.

The chain is built from TRBV6-5 and TRBJ2-7, with D unresolved. The CDR3 is made up of 11 amino acids. Trimming pared 6 bases from V and 3 bases from J, leaving 6 bases between. Germline lookup yields CDR1 MNHEY and CDR2 SVGAGI. CDR3: CASRISYEQYF. The DNA of the CDR3 is TGTGCCAGCAGGATTAGCTACGAGCAGTACTTC.

With respect to this clone: Compared with germline, one end of the junction differs, possibly owing to a read error. The V gene is TRBV7-7, the J gene TRBJ2-7; 14 nucleotides agree with TRBD2. There are 16 residues in the CDR3. The V gene's germline CDR1 is SSHAT and CDR2 FNYEAQ (reference sequence). The CDR3 coding sequence is TGTGCTAGCAGCGAGGGACTAGCGGGAGATTCCTACGAGCAGTACTTC. It encodes CASSEGLAGDSYEQYF.

This clone has just one count. This chain uses TRBV28 with TRBJ1-2; 7 nucleotides align to TRBD1. Germline V lookup: CDR1 MDHEN, CDR2 SYDVKM. The CDR3 runs 16 residues. J was trimmed by 4 bases and V by 0 bases; bases with no gene match: 8. DNA of the CDR3: TGTGCCAGCAGTTTATGGGGCAGCCAGGGGGGCTATGGCTACACCTTC. Amino acid sequence: CASSLWGSQGGYGYTF.

The chain uses TRBV5-1 and TRBJ1-1; 7 nucleotides align to TRBD1. Germline CDR1 SGHRS, CDR2 YFSETQ. Losses at the gene ends were 1 base for V and 0 bases for J; bases not matched to a gene: 3. This CDR3 spans 15 amino acids. The CDR3 DNA reads as TGCGCCAGCAGCTTGTGGGACAGCTTGAACACTGAAGCTTTCTTT. It codes for CASSLWDSLNTEAFF.

This rearrangement joins TRBV27 to TRBJ2-7, with 9 positions matching TRBD1. The CDR3 consists of 13 residues. With 6 bases clipped from V and 4 bases from J, the junction kept 4 bases outside the gene matches. CDR1 is MNHEY and CDR2 is SMNVEV in the germline V gene (reference sequence). DNA of the CDR3: TGTGCCAGCAGCCCCGACAGGGGGTACGAGCAGTACTTC. Translation: CASSPDRGYEQYF.

In nucleotides, the CDR3 is TGTGCCAGCAGCCCCCGCCGGTACGGGGGCTCTGGGGCCAACGTCCTGACTTTC. Its protein product is CASSPRRYGGSGANVLTF. V is TRBV9 and J is TRBJ2-6; D might be TRBD2 (6 bases). The germline CDR1 and CDR2 sequences are SGDLS and YYNGEE. This CDR3 region has 18 residues. V lost 4 bases and J 0 bases, leaving 17 bases between the germline ends.

This rearrangement joins TRBV6-1 to TRBJ2-5; D perhaps matches TRBD2 (5 bases). TRBJ2-7 matches the DNA end more closely, so the J call is doubtful. This CDR3 has 14 residues. Looked up from germline, CDR1 is MNHNS and CDR2 is SASEGT. The DNA for the CDR3 is TGTGCCAGCAGTGCATGGACTGGGATACTCGAGCAGTACTTC. Translated, it gives CASSAWTGILEQYF.

CDR3: CASSVEGLAGPYEQYF. The CDR3 nucleotides read TGTGCCAGCAGCGTAGAGGGACTAGCGGGACCGTACGAGCAGTACTTC. The gene calls are TRBV9 and TRBJ2-7, with TRBD2 matching 13 bases. V shed 0 bases and J 4 bases; nucleotides not matched to a gene: 4. This CDR3 region has 16 residues. CDR1 and CDR2 (germline): SGDLS, YYNGEE.

The rearrangement joins TRBV6-1 to TRBJ2-7, with D tentatively TRBD2 (7 bases). Looked up from germline, CDR1 is MNHNS and CDR2 is SASEGT. Deletions cut 3 bases from V and 3 bases from J, with 18 bases between. The CDR3 extends over 16 amino acids. In nucleotides, the CDR3 is TGTGCCAGCAGTGAGATAATCAGGGGAGGGAACTACGAGCAGTACTTC. It specifies CASSEIIRGGNYEQYF.

This chain links TRBV13 with TRBJ2-1; TRBD2 matches 13 bases. The CDR3 consists of 15 residues. CDR1 is PRHDT, CDR2 FYEKMQ, per germline (reference sequence). V lost 5 bases, J lost 6 bases, and 4 bases stayed unmatched. Here the CDR3 reads CASSLGLAGPNEQFF. For the CDR3, the DNA is TGTGCCAGCAGCCTGGGACTAGCGGGGCCCAATGAGCAGTTCTTC.

This clone was counted a single time. The J gene is TRBJ1-1, the V gene TRBV5-1; 7 bases agree with TRBD1. The CDR3 totals 16 residues. Germline V gene sequence: CDR1 SGHRS, CDR2 YFSETQ. V was pared by 4 bases and J by 0 bases, with 9 bases of the junction left unmatched. The CDR3 reads CASSTNRGAMNTEAFF. CDR3 in DNA: TGCGCCAGCAGCACCAACAGGGGCGCGATGAACACTGAAGCTTTCTTT.

The chain has TRBV30 and TRBJ1-2, with D unclear. The CDR3 has 14 amino acids. From germline, CDR1 is GTSNPN and CDR2 SVGIG (reference sequence). Trimming shortened V by 0 bases and J by 0 bases, and 8 bases separated the two germline ends. CDR3 sequence: CAWSVTSSNYGYTF. Here the CDR3 DNA reads TGTGCCTGGAGTGTAACTAGTTCTAACTATGGCTACACCTTC.

The genes are TRBV6-5 and TRBJ1-5; D call uncertain. The CDR3 length is 13 residues. Germline CDR1 MNHEY, CDR2 SVGAGI. Trimming removed 0 bases at V and 5 bases at J, with 5 bases between. Written as DNA, the CDR3 is TGTGCCAGCAGTTACTCGGCATATCAGCCCCAGCATTTT. It yields the protein CASSYSAYQPQHF.